These 3 T cell receptor beta chains share one sample of origin, sequenced in a study of blood T cell repertoires in COVID-19. The data were produced by immunoSEQ multiplex PCR, yet TCRdb's version contains in-frame clones alone and is incomplete. The sample holds about 97,000 clones; 80% to 90% are singletons and the top ten take 11%. Input material: peripheral blood. These receptor sequences come from a woman in her 30s with acute or convalescent COVID-19.

This clone was recorded a few times. The chain couples TRBV27 to TRBJ1-1; 9 bases map to TRBD1. Germline values: CDR1 MNHEY, CDR2 SMNVEV (reference sequence). This CDR3 contains 14 residues. Germline trimming cut 6 bases from V and 1 base from J; bases unmatched to any gene: 3. The CDR3 reads CASRLTGGNTEAFF. CDR3 DNA: TGTGCCAGCAGGCTGACAGGGGGGAACACTGAAGCTTTCTTT.

This chain links TRBV5-1 with TRBJ1-5; D uncertain. Germline CDR1 SGHRS, CDR2 YFSETQ. The CDR3 spans 16 residues. V lost 2 bases and J lost 2, with 14 bases in between. The CDR3 coding sequence is TGCGCCAGCAGCTTCGACGGGAACGGTGGCAATCAGCCCCAGCATTTT. Translating gives CASSFDGNGGNQPQHF. The full variable domain, its missing parts supplied by reference TRBV5-1 and TRBJ1-5, is KAGVTQTPRYLIKTRGQQVTLSCSPISGHRSVSWYQQTPGQGLQFLFEYFSETQRNKGNFPGRFSGRQFSNSRSEMNVSTLELGDSALYLCASSFDGNGGNQPQHFGDGTRLSIL.

The chain has TRBV19 and TRBJ1-2; D remains ambiguous. The V and J ends lost 1 base and 0 bases respectively, with 9 bases between them. The CDR3 spans 15 residues. The germline V gene encodes CDR1 LNHDA and CDR2 SQIVND (reference sequence). The CDR3 spells CASSIGGLANYGYTF. DNA for the CDR3: TGTGCCAGTAGTATAGGAGGCCTCGCTAACTATGGCTACACCTTC.